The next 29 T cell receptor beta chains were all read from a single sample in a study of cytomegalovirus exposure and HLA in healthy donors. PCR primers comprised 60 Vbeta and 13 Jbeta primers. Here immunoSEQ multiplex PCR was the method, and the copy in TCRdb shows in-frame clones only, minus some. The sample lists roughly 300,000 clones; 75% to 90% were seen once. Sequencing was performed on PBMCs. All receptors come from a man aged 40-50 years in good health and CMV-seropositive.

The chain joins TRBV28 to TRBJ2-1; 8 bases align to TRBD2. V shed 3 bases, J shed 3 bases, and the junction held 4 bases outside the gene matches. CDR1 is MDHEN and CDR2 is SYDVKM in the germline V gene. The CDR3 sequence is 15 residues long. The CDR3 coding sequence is TGTGCCAGCAGTTTCCGACTAGCGAACTACAATGAGCAGTTCTTC. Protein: CASSFRLANYNEQFF.

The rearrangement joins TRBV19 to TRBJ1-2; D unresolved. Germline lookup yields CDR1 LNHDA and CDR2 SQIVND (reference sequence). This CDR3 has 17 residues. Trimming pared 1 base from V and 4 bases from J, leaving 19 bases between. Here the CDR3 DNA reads TGTGCCAGTAGTATAGTAGGAGGAGCTCGACTGGGCTATGGCTACACCTTC. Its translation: CASSIVGGARLGYGYTF.

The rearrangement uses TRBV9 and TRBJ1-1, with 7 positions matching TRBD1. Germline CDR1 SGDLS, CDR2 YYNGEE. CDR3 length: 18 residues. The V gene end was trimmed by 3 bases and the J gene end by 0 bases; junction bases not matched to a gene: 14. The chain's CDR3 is CASSAPRGTVLMNTEAFF. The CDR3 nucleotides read TGTGCCAGCAGCGCCCCTCGAGGGACAGTTCTCATGAACACTGAAGCTTTCTTT.

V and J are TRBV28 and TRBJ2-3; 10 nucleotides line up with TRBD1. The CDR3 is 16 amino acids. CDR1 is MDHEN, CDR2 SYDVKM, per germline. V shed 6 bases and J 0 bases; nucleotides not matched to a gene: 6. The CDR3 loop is CASRPGQGISTDTQYF. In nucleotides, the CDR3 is TGTGCCAGCAGACCGGGACAGGGGATTAGCACAGATACGCAGTATTTT.

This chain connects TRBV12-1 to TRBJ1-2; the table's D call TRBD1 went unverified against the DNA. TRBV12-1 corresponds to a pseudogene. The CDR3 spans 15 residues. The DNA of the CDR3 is TGTGCCAGCAGCTTTGATCCCAGAAAATTATATGGCTACACCTTC. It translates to CASSFDPRKLYGYTF.

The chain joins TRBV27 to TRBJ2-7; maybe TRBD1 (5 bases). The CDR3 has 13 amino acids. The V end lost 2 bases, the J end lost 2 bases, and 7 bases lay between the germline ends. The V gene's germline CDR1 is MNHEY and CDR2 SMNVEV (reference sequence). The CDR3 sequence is CASSLDSTYEQYF. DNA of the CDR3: TGTGCCAGCAGTTTAGACAGTACCTACGAGCAGTACTTC.

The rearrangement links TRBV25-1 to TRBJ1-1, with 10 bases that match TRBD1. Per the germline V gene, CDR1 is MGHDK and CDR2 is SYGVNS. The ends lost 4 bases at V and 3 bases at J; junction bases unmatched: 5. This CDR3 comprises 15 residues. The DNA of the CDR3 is TGTGCCAGCAGTGCTGGACAGGGGGTTTACACTGAAGCTTTCTTT. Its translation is CASSAGQGVYTEAFF. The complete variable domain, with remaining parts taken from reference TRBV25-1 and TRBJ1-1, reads EADIYQTPRYLVIGTGKKITLECSQTMGHDKMYWYQQDPGMELHLIHYSYGVNSTEKGDLSSESTVSRIRTEHFPLTLESARPSHTSQYLCASSAGQGVYTEAFFGQGTRLTVV.

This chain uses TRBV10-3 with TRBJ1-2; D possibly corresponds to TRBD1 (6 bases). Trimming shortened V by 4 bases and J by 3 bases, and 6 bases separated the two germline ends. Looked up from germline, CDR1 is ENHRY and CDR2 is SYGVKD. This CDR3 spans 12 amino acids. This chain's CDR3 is CAISGTDYGYTF. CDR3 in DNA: TGTGCCATCAGTGGGACAGACTATGGCTACACCTTC.

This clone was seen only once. The CDR3 loop is CASSWTGSTGELFF. The CDR3 DNA follows: TGTGCCAGCAGCTGGACAGGTAGCACCGGGGAGCTGTTTTTT. The rearrangement joins TRBV7-9 to TRBJ2-2; 7 nucleotides match TRBD1. The V gene's germline CDR1 is SEHNR and CDR2 FQNEAQ (reference sequence). Trimming removed 4 bases from V and 4 bases from J; junction bases left unmatched: 3. This CDR3 has 14 residues.

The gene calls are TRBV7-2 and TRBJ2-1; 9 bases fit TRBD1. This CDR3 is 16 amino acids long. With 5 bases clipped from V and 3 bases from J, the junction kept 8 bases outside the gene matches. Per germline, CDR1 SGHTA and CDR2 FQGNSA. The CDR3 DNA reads TGTGCCAGCAGCCCCTGGGACAGGGTGGACTACAATGAGCAGTTCTTC. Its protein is CASSPWDRVDYNEQFF.

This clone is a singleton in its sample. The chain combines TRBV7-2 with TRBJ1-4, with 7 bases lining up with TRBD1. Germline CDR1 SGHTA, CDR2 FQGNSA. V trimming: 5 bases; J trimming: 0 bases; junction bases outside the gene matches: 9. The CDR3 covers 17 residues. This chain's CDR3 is CASSQEGAQSTNEKLFF. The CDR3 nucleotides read TGTGCCAGCAGCCAGGAGGGGGCCCAATCAACTAATGAAAAACTGTTTTTT. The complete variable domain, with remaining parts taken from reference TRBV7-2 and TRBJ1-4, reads GAGVSQSPSNKVTEKGKDVELRCDPISGHTALYWYRQSLGQGLEFLIYFQGNSAPDKSGLPSDRFSAERTGGSVSTLTIQRTQQEDSAVYLCASSQEGAQSTNEKLFFGSGTQLSVL.

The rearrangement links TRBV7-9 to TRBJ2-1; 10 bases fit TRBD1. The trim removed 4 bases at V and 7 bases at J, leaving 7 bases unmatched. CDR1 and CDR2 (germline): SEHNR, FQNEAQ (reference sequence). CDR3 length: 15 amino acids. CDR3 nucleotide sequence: TGTGCCAGCAGCTCCCGGGACAGGGGAAGGAATGAGCAGTTCTTC. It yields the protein CASSSRDRGRNEQFF.

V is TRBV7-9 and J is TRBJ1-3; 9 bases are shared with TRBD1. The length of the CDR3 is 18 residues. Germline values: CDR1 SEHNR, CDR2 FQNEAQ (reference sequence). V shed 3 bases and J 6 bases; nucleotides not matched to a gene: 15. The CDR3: CASSFLGSGQGPLNTIYF. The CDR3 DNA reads TGTGCCAGCAGCTTTTTGGGTTCCGGACAGGGGCCGCTAAACACCATATATTTT.

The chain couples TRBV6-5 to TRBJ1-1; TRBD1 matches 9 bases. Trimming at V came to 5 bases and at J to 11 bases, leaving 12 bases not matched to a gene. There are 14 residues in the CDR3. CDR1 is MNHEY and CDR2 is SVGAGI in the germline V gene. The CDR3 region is CASSEISGTGSAFF. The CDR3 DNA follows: TGTGCCAGCAGTGAAATCTCCGGGACAGGGTCTGCTTTCTTT.

DNA of the CDR3: TGTGCCTGGAGTCGGCGGGGGGCTGATAGCACTGAAGCTTTCTTT. Protein product: CAWSRRGADSTEAFF. This chain links TRBV30 with TRBJ1-1; a weak D match, TRBD1 (6 bases). The germline CDR1 and CDR2 sequences are GTSNPN and SVGIG (reference sequence). The V end lost 2 bases, the J end lost 4 bases, and 17 bases lay between the germline ends. CDR3 length: 15 amino acids.

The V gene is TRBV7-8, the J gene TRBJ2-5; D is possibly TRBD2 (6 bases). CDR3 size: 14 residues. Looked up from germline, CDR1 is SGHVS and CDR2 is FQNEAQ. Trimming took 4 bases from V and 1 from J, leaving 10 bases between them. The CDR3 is CASSSRTTQETQYF. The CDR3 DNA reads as TGTGCCAGCAGCTCTCGGACTACCCAAGAGACCCAGTACTTC. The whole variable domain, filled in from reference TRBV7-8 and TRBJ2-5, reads GAGVSQSPRYKVAKRGQDVALRCDPISGHVSLFWYQQALGQGPEFLTYFQNEAQLDKSGLPSDRFFAERPEGSVSTLKIQRTQQEDSAVYLCASSSRTTQETQYFGPGTRLLVL.

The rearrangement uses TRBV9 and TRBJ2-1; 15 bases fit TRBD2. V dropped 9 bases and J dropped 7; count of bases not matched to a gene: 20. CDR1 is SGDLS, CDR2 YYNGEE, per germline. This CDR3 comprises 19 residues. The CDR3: CATLLRGGTSGRRYNEQFF. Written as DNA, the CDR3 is TGTGCCACGCTACTAAGAGGTGGGACTAGCGGGAGGAGGTATAATGAGCAGTTCTTC.

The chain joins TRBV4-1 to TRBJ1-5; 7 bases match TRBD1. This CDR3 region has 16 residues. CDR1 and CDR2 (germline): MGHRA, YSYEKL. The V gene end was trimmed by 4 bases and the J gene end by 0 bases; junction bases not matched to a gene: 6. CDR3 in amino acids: CASSPPDRFSNQPQHF. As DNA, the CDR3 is TGCGCCAGCAGCCCCCCGGACAGGTTTAGCAATCAGCCCCAGCATTTT.

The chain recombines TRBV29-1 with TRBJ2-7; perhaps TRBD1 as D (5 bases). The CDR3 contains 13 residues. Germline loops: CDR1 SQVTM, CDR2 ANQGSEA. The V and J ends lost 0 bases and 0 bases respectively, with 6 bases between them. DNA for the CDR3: TGCAGCGTTGAAGAAGGGGACTCCTACGAGCAGTACTTC. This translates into CSVEEGDSYEQYF.

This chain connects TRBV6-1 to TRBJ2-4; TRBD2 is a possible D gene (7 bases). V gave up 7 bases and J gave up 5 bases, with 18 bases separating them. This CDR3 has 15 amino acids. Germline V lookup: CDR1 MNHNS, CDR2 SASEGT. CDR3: CASIMEAGAQNIQYF. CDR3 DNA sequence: TGTGCCAGCATTATGGAGGCGGGGGCCCAAAACATTCAGTACTTC.

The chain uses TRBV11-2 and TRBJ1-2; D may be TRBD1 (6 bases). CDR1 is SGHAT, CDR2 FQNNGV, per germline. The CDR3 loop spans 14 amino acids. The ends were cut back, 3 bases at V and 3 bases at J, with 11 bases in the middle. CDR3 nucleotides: TGTGCCAGCAGCTTGAGACAGGCCCACTATGGCTACACCTTC. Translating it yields CASSLRQAHYGYTF.

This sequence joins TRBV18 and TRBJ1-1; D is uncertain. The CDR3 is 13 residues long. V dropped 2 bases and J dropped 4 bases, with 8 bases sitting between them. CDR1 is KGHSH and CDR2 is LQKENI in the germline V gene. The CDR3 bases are TGTGCCAGCTCACCAGGGGAGGGCACTGAAGCTTTCTTT. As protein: CASSPGEGTEAFF.

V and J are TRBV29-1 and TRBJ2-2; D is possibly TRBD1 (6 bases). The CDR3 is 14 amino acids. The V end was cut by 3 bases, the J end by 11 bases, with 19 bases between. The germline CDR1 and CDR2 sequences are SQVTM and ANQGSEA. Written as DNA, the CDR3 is TGCAGCGTTGAGGGACCTGGGGGCACTCCCGAGCTGTTTTTT. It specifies CSVEGPGGTPELFF.

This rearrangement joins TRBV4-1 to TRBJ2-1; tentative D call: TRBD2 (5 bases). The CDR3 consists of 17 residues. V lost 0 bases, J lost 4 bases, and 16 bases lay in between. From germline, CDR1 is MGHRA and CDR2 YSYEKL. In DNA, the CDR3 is TGCGCCAGCAGCCAAGATCCGGGGTTTCCCTCATACAATGAGCAGTTCTTC. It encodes CASSQDPGFPSYNEQFF.

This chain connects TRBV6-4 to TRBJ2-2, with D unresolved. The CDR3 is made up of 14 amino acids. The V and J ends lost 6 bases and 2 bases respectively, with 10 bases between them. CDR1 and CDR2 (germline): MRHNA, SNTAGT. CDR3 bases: TGTGCCAGCAGCTCCACAGAAAACACCGGGGAGCTGTTTTTT. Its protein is CASSSTENTGELFF.

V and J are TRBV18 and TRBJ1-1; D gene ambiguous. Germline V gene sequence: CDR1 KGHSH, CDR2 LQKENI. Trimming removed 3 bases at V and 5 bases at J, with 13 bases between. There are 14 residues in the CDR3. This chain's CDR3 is CASSPRESGTEAFF. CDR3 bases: TGTGCCAGCTCACCCCGGGAAAGTGGAACTGAAGCTTTCTTT.

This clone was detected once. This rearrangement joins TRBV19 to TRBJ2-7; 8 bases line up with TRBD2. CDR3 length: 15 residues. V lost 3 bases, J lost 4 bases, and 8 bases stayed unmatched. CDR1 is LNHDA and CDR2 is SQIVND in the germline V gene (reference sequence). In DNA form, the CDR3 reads TGTGCCAGTAGTATTGCGGGAGGACCCGATTACGAGCAGTACTTC. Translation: CASSIAGGPDYEQYF.

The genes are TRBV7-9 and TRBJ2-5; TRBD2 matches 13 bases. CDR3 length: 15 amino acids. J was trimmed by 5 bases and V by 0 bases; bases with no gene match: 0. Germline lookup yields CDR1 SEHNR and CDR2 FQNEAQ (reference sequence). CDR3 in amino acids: CASSLATSGRETQYF. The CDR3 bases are TGTGCCAGCAGCTTAGCGACTAGCGGGAGGGAGACCCAGTACTTC.

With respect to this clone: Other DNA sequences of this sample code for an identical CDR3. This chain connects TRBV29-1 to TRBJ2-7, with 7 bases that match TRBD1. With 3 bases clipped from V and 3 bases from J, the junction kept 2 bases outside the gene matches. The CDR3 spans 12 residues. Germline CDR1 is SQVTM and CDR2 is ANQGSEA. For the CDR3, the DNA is TGCAGCGTTGAGGGACAGAGCTACGAGCAGTACTTC. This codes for CSVEGQSYEQYF.